These T cell receptor beta chains were read from a single sample in a study of blood T cell repertoires in COVID-19. Sequencing was performed with immunoSEQ multiplex PCR; in TCRdb, only in-frame clones are kept and a portion is missing. Among about 210,000 clones listed, approximately 80% were seen once. The specimen was peripheral blood. The receptors shown here come from a man aged 55 to 70 with COVID-19, enrolled during active disease. The CDR3 runs from the conserved cysteine through the conserved F or W. A D gene is named only where the DNA matches it firmly. Clone size is stated in some rows and not others, as once, few, many or a class when expanded.

clone size,D gene,V gene,J gene,CDR3 protein,CDR3 DNA
.,.,TRBV6-1,TRBJ2-2,CASSDRDTGELFF,TGTGCCAGCAGTGACAGGGACACCGGGGAGCTGTTTTTT
.,TRBD1,TRBV6-5,TRBJ1-5,CASNWDREGNQPQHF,TGTGCCAGCAATTGGGACAGGGAGGGCAATCAGCCCCAGCATTTT
.,.,TRBV18,TRBJ1-6,CASSPVVSGTGNSPLHF,TGTGCCAGCTCACCAGTGGTGTCCGGGACTGGTAATTCACCCCTCCACTTT
.,.,TRBV19,TRBJ2-2,CASSIQGSNTGELFF,TGTGCCAGTAGTATCCAGGGGTCGAACACCGGGGAGCTGTTTTTT
.,TRBD2,TRBV14,TRBJ2-3,CASSQLLGLGTDTQYF,TGTGCCAGCAGCCAATTGTTGGGACTAGGGACAGATACGCAGTATTTT
.,TRBD1,TRBV6-5,TRBJ1-2,CASLDTQGANYGYTF,TGTGCCAGCTTGGACACCCAGGGGGCTAACTATGGCTACACCTTC
once,TRBD1,TRBV7-2,TRBJ2-4,CASSKTGQGGTKNIQYF,TGTGCCAGCAGCAAAACGGGACAGGGGGGGACCAAAAACATTCAGTACTTC
.,.,TRBV11-2,TRBJ1-2,CATRETNYGYTF,TGTGCCACCCGTGAGACTAACTATGGCTACACCTTC
.,TRBD2,TRBV13,TRBJ2-3,CASSASGSTSDTQYF,TGTGCCAGCAGTGCTAGCGGGAGTACGTCAGATACGCAGTATTTT
.,.,TRBV11-1,TRBJ2-3,CASSLAYRDTQYF,TGTGCCAGCAGCTTAGCTTACCGGGATACGCAGTATTTT
.,.,TRBV21-1,TRBJ2-2,CASSTKNTGELFF,TGTGCCAGCAGCACAAAGAACACCGGGGAGCTGTTTTTT
.,TRBD2,TRBV4-3,TRBJ2-7,CASSQEAGVPSYEQYF,TGCGCCAGCAGCCAAGAGGCGGGGGTGCCCTCCTACGAGCAGTACTTC
.,.,TRBV6-7,TRBJ2-7,CASSYSGVRTFSYEQYF,TGTGCCAGCAGTTACTCCGGGGTGAGGACGTTCTCCTACGAGCAGTACTTC
once,.,TRBV7-3,TRBJ2-1,CASSLGAVNEQFF,TGTGCCAGCAGCTTAGGGGCAGTCAATGAGCAGTTCTTC
.,TRBD1,TRBV19,TRBJ1-5,CASKQGREYQPQHF,TGTGCCAGCAAACAGGGGCGAGAATATCAGCCCCAGCATTTT
few,TRBD1,TRBV6-6,TRBJ1-5,CASSYSGQGGQPQHF,TGTGCCAGCAGTTACTCGGGACAGGGAGGTCAGCCCCAGCATTTT
.,TRBD2,TRBV5-1,TRBJ2-1,CASSFSGSRGDEQFF,TGCGCCAGCAGCTTTAGCGGGAGTCGGGGGGATGAGCAGTTCTTC
.,.,TRBV12-5,TRBJ2-3,CASGWGTYDTDTQYF,TGTGCTAGTGGTTGGGGGACATACGACACAGATACGCAGTATTTT
.,.,TRBV6-1,TRBJ1-1,CASSEDSLWRHTEAFF,TGTGCCAGCAGTGAAGACAGTTTATGGCGACACACTGAAGCTTTCTTT
.,TRBD1,TRBV7-3,TRBJ2-5,CASSLDREAETQYF,TGTGCCAGCAGCTTGGACAGGGAGGCGGAGACCCAGTACTTC
.,.,TRBV7-2,TRBJ1-1,CASSLVSDSHTEAFF,TGTGCCAGCAGCTTAGTTTCCGACAGCCACACTGAAGCTTTCTTT
.,.,TRBV30,TRBJ1-1,CAWTKGGLSEAFF,TGTGCCTGGACTAAGGGGGGGCTGTCTGAAGCTTTCTTT
.,TRBD1,TRBV27,TRBJ1-1,CASSGKRTGRSTEAFF,TGTGCCAGCAGTGGGAAAAGGACAGGGCGAAGCACTGAAGCTTTCTTT
.,TRBD1,TRBV5-6,TRBJ1-4,CASSSRQGASEKLFF,TGTGCCAGCAGCTCAAGACAGGGTGCTTCTGAAAAACTGTTTTTT
.,.,TRBV9,TRBJ1-3,CASSVRGRGDTIYF,TGTGCCAGCAGCGTCAGGGGCCGTGGGGACACCATATATTTT
.,.,TRBV7-9,TRBJ1-4,CASSLLTGSTNEKLFF,TGTGCCAGCAGCTTACTGACAGGCTCAACTAATGAAAAACTGTTTTTT
.,.,TRBV18,TRBJ2-7,CASSPYRDNYEQYF,TGTGCCAGCTCACCCTACCGGGACAACTACGAGCAGTACTTC
.,TRBD2,TRBV24-1,TRBJ2-3,CATSPSSGLGTDTQYF,TGTGCCACCAGTCCTTCTAGCGGGCTAGGCACAGATACGCAGTATTTT
.,TRBD1,TRBV7-2,TRBJ1-2,CASSPAGQASYGYTF,TGTGCCAGCAGCCCCGCCGGACAGGCCAGCTATGGCTACACCTTC
once,.,TRBV12-3/TRBV12-4,TRBJ1-2,CASSIRSYGYTF,TGTGCCAGCAGCATTCGGTCCTATGGCTACACCTTC
.,TRBD1,TRBV4-1,TRBJ1-3,CASSQGQGKGASGNTIYF,TGCGCCAGCAGCCAAGGACAGGGAAAGGGGGCCTCTGGAAACACCATATATTTT
.,.,TRBV6-1,TRBJ1-3,CASSVSPAGSSGNTIYF,TGTGCCAGCAGTGTGTCACCGGCGGGGAGCTCTGGAAACACCATATATTTT
.,.,TRBV5-6,TRBJ1-1,CASSWGGSGTEAFF,TGTGCCAGCAGCTGGGGGGGGAGCGGCACTGAAGCTTTCTTT
.,.,TRBV25-1,TRBJ2-1,CASSARAGRLDEQFF,TGTGCCAGCAGTGCTCGGGCGGGGAGATTGGATGAGCAGTTCTTC
.,.,TRBV5-5,TRBJ1-1,CASRWSEGAFF,TGTGCCAGCAGGTGGAGTGAGGGAGCTTTCTTT
.,.,TRBV5-1,TRBJ1-2,CASSTGQRSYGYTF,TGCGCCAGCAGCACAGGACAGAGAAGTTATGGCTACACCTTC
.,TRBD1,TRBV27,TRBJ2-1,CASSLITTGEGDEQFF,TGTGCCAGCAGTTTAATTACGACAGGGGAAGGGGATGAGCAGTTCTTC
.,.,TRBV5-8,TRBJ1-1,CASSWRIGDRAFF,TGTGCCAGCAGCTGGAGGATTGGGGATCGAGCTTTCTTT
.,.,TRBV27,TRBJ1-1,CASRALGVTEAFF,TGTGCCAGCAGAGCACTCGGGGTCACTGAAGCTTTCTTT
.,TRBD2,TRBV30,TRBJ2-5,CAWSIGGSRGETQYF,TGTGCCTGGAGTATTGGCGGGAGCCGCGGGGAGACCCAGTACTTC
.,TRBD1,TRBV5-1,TRBJ1-6,CASSWDRGNSPLHF,TGCGCCAGCAGCTGGGACAGGGGTAATTCACCCCTCCACTTT
.,.,TRBV5-1,TRBJ1-1,CASSLGVTRMNTEAFF,TGCGCCAGCAGCTTGGGGGTCACGAGGATGAACACTGAAGCTTTCTTT
.,TRBD2,TRBV6-5,TRBJ2-3,CASISGLAGGDTQYF,TGTGCCAGCATTTCGGGACTAGCGGGAGGAGATACGCAGTATTTT